This T cell receptor (beta chain) was sequenced in a study of blood T cell repertoires in COVID-19 (dated by TCRdb to the early 2020s). A note on the overall study: Samples from collaborators originated in the United States, Italy and Spain and spanned both the acute and convalescent phases of COVID-19. The repertoires were released in a freely available public database intended as a resource for research on the immune response to SARS-CoV-2. The prospective study material was composed of cDNA or gDNA derived from T cells, B-cell-depleted T cells, or PBMCs. The samples were drawn from the first 160 participants of the ongoing ImmuneRACE study and from 1,254 subjects provided by 6 global collaborators. Nearly every sample came with metadata listing a de-identified subject ID, COVID-19 status, age in years and sex. The dataset comprised deeply sampled blood TCRbeta repertoires from subjects exposed to, actively infected with, or recovered from COVID-19. Where HLA class I and class II types were available, the types were taken from metadata supplied by the sample provider, not from assay-based typing. Broad study findings and their caveats: How much clinical and demographic metadata was included differed by source and by participant, and the metadata was provided uncurated.

TCRbeta CDR3 regions were amplified from genomic DNA using the immunoSEQ Assay, a bias-controlled multiplex PCR. The paper's processing steps were these. Within the assay, amplification of reference gene primers was used to estimate how many nucleated cells each sample contained. Sequence reads were collapsed and filtered to measure the absolute abundance of every unique TCRbeta CDR3 rearrangement. Productive Simpson clonality was computed per sample as the square root of Simpson's diversity index over productive rearrangements. This is the immuneACCESS table as TCRdb keeps it, with only in-frame sequences that have V and J called. A part of the clones is gone; compared with another copy, unresolved V genes explain less than half, and the rest is unexplained. That table furnishes V, J and clone size, whereas the DNA furnished D and trimming. The sample has around 300,000 clones on record, approximately 86% of them singletons. Approximately 4.1% of the sample is held by the ten biggest clonotypes.

Remarks on this clone: Its specific antigen is unknown. No quality values exist for individual bases; no much larger clone is one base distant.

Collaborating institutions collected whole blood in K2EDTA tubes following their own protocols. For TCRbeta analysis, collaborator samples were shipped as frozen whole blood, as isolated PBMCs, or as DNA extracted from either sample type. The trim is 1 base for V and 5 bases for J, with a gap of 5 bases between the germline ends. The CDR3 covers 12 residues, taking in both the cysteine and the phenylalanine. The entry retains the CDR3 DNA only, 36 bases that are in frame from base 1. The sequence was obtained from a woman aged 45 to 65 with active or convalescent COVID-19. The sequencing input was peripheral blood. The V and J genes are TRBV12-3 or TRBV12-4 and TRBJ1-1; a confident D gene designation cannot be given. The CDR3 amino acid sequence is: CASSLVRTEAFF. The sequenced DNA is TGTGCCAGCAGTTTAGTGCGGACTGAAGCTTTCTTT.